Listed below are T cell receptor beta chains from one sample, sequenced in a study of T cells in Graves' hyperthyroidism and ophthalmopathy. TCRdb itself ran the multiplex PCR reads through MiXCR, one entry per CDR3 protein. The sample records hundreds of thousands of distinct CDR3 sequences, approximately 44% being singletons. Material: peripheral blood or thyroid tissue (not recorded which). These receptors all stem from a woman aged 18-29 years with Graves' hyperthyroidism. Each CDR3 is given with its conserved first and last residue. D genes are given only for firm matches. Not every row has a clone size; where given, it reads once, few, many or a size class.

>-|TRBV2|TRBJ1-6|-
TGTGCCAGCAGTGTCTCAGGGGACAATCAGCCCCTCCACTTT
CASSVSGDNQPLHF
>TRBD2|TRBV29-1|TRBJ2-2|-
TGCAGCGTTGAAGATAGGGCTAGCGGGACGTTTGGGGAGCTGTTTTTT
CSVEDRASGTFGELFF
>-|TRBV20-1|TRBJ2-5|-
TGCAGTGCTAGAGATCAGGGAAGCAATCAGCCCCAGTACTTC
CSARDQGSNQPQYF
>-|TRBV9|TRBJ1-4|once
TGTGCCAGCAGCGAATCCGGGACGCTGAATGAAAAACTGTTTTTT
CASSESGTLNEKLFF
>-|TRBV20-1|TRBJ2-7|few
TGCAGTGCTCCCTTCATGGGGGAGCGCGAGCAGTACTTC
CSAPFMGEREQYF
>-|TRBV6-5|TRBJ1-5|many
TGTGCCAGCAGTTACCATTATAATCAGCCCCAGCATTTT
CASSYHYNQPQHF
>-|TRBV10-2|TRBJ2-7|-
TGCGCCAGCAGTAGCAACACAGGGATAGGGGCCTACGAGCAGTACTTC
CASSSNTGIGAYEQYF
>TRBD1|TRBV19|TRBJ1-6|once
TGTGCCAGTAGTATAGATTCACCGGGACAGTGGACCAGAACTTCACCCCTCCACTTT
CASSIDSPGQWTRTSPLHF
>-|TRBV27|TRBJ1-3|-
TGTGCCAGCAGTGTCTCAGGGAGGTCTGGAAACACCATATATTTT
CASSVSGRSGNTIYF
>-|TRBV20-1|TRBJ2-7|few
TGCAGTGCTAGAGATAGCAGCAAACACACGCCCTACGAGCAGTACTTC
CSARDSSKHTPYEQYF
>-|TRBV2|TRBJ1-5|many
TGTGCCAGCAGTAGCAGGGCGGATCAGCCCCAGCATTTT
CASSSRADQPQHF
>-|TRBV2|TRBJ2-5|few
TGTGCCAGCAGTGATGTGGACCCGCCGGGGACCCAGTACTTC
CASSDVDPPGTQYF
>TRBD2|TRBV12-3/TRBV12-4|TRBJ2-7|-
TGTGCCACCCAAATAGCGGGAGAGGTCGAGCAGTACTTC
CATQIAGEVEQYF
>-|TRBV6-5|TRBJ1-5|-
TGTGCCAGCACAGGGACTGGGCAGCCCCAGCATTTT
CASTGTGQPQHF
>TRBD1|TRBV7-9|TRBJ1-1|-
TGTGCCAGCACTTGGACAGGAATTACTGAAGCTTTCTTT
CASTWTGITEAFF
>-|TRBV20-1|TRBJ2-7|-
TGCAGTGCTAGAGATTTTACAGCCAAATACGAGCAGTACTTC
CSARDFTAKYEQYF
>TRBD1|TRBV7-2|TRBJ1-5|-
TGTGCCAGCAGCAAATGGGACAGGGAAAGTCAGCCCCAGCATTTT
CASSKWDRESQPQHF
>-|TRBV7-2|TRBJ2-7|many
TGTGCCAGCAGCTTAGGTCCAGGGAGCTCCTACGAGCAGTACTTC
CASSLGPGSSYEQYF
>TRBD1|TRBV11-1|TRBJ2-2|-
TGTGCCAGCGTAGCCGGGACAGGGGGCACCGGGGAGCTGTTTTTT
CASVAGTGGTGELFF
>-|TRBV7-2|TRBJ1-5|many
TGTGCCAGCAGCTTAGGAACTGGGGTTAGCAATCAGCCCCAGCATTTT
CASSLGTGVSNQPQHF
>-|TRBV10-2|TRBJ1-5|few
TGCGCCAGCAGCCAAGTCGGGCTGGGCAGTAATCAGCCCCAGCATTTT
CASSQVGLGSNQPQHF
>-|TRBV29-1|TRBJ2-2|many
TGCAGCGCTTTTGTGGCCGGGGAGCTGTTTTTT
CSAFVAGELFF
>-|TRBV7-2|TRBJ2-5|-
TGTGCCAGCAGCTTGTCCAGGGGGGACCAAGAGACCCAGTACTTC
CASSLSRGDQETQYF
>-|TRBV7-6|TRBJ1-5|-
-
CASSLTSWGGGNQPRHF
>-|TRBV5-4|TRBJ2-7|-
TGTGCCAGCAGCTTGTCGGGACAACTATACGAGCAGTACTTC
CASSLSGQLYEQYF
>TRBD1|TRBV5-1|TRBJ2-5|few
TGCGCCAGCAGCCCGGACAGGTACCAAGAGACCCAGTACTTC
CASSPDRYQETQYF
>-|TRBV7-2|TRBJ2-7|few
TGTGCCAGCAGCTTAATGAGCGGAACTTCCTACGAGCAGTACTTC
CASSLMSGTSYEQYF
>-|TRBV12-3/TRBV12-4|TRBJ1-4|many
TGTGCCAGCAGTGCCCGGTTAGAACTGTTTTTT
CASSARLELFF
>-|TRBV14|TRBJ1-1|many
TGTGCCAGCAGCCTCTCCCTGGGTGGTGAAGCTTTCTTT
CASSLSLGGEAFF
>TRBD1|TRBV15|TRBJ2-6|-
TGTGCCACCAGCAGGGGGACAGGGGCATACGTCCTGACTTTC
CATSRGTGAYVLTF
>-|TRBV6-1|TRBJ2-7|once
TGTGTCATCAGTGAGAGATCCAGGGGTGGTTACGAGCAGTACTTC
CVISERSRGGYEQYF
>-|TRBV6-1|TRBJ1-2|-
TGTGCCAGCAGTACCCCGTCGGGCTATGGCTACACCTTC
CASSTPSGYGYTF
>-|TRBV24-1|TRBJ2-5|once
TGTGCCACCAGTGATTTTATGTTGGAGACCCAGTACTTC
CATSDFMLETQYF
>-|TRBV7-2|TRBJ2-7|-
TGTGCCAGCAGTTTGGGGCCGGCGGTATACGAGCAGTACTTC
CASSLGPAVYEQYF
>-|TRBV6-6|TRBJ2-1|-
TGTGCCAGCAGGCCTTGGCACGTGGAGACCCAGTTCTTC
CASRPWHVETQFF
>-|TRBV2|TRBJ1-2|many
TGTGCCAGCAGACTGGACGGCTATGGCTACACCTTC
CASRLDGYGYTF
>-|TRBV5-4|TRBJ1-2|-
TGCGCCAGCAGCCAAGATCTCGGGCCCGGTTCTGGCTACACCTTC
CASSQDLGPGSGYTF
>-|TRBV25-1|TRBJ1-6|many
TGTGCCAGCCGTGCCTGGGGGCTGAATTCACCCCTCCACTTT
CASRAWGLNSPLHF
>-|TRBV29-1|TRBJ2-6|-
TGCAGCGTTGAAGGGACGGCCTATGGCTCTGGGGCCAACGTCCTGACTTTC
CSVEGTAYGSGANVLTF
>TRBD1|TRBV29-1|TRBJ2-7|-
TGTGCCGCCGGGACGACAGGGTCCTACGACCAGTACTTC
CAAGTTGSYDQYF
>-|TRBV24-1|TRBJ1-2|many
TGTGCCACCAGTGAGCCACTCAGGGGAGGCTACACCTTC
CATSEPLRGGYTF
>-|TRBV5-1|TRBJ2-2|-
TGCGCCAGCCTAGAGAGTGCGAACACCGGGGAGCTGTTTTTT
CASLESANTGELFF
>TRBD1|TRBV29-1|TRBJ1-5|once
TGCAGTGTTCAGGGGGCGAGTCAGCCCCAGCATTTT
CSVQGASQPQHF
>-|TRBV19|TRBJ1-1|few
TGTGCCAGTAGTATAGTTGTGGGTCACACTGAAGCTTTCTTT
CASSIVVGHTEAFF
>-|TRBV20-1|TRBJ2-7|few
TGCAGTGCAATGGGCAGGGCCACCTACGAGCAGTACTTC
CSAMGRATYEQYF
>TRBD1|TRBV7-9|TRBJ2-7|-
TGTGCCAGCAGCGACCGACAGGGCAACTACGAGCAGTACTTC
CASSDRQGNYEQYF
>TRBD2|TRBV10-3|TRBJ2-5|-
TGTGCCAGCAGCCCCAGGTCCGGCGGGGGGGAGACCCAGTACTTC
CASSPRSGGGETQYF
>TRBD1|TRBV19|TRBJ1-1|few
TGTGCCAGTAGTTCCTGGACAGGCAAGGCGGCTGAAGCTTTCTTT
CASSSWTGKAAEAFF
>-|TRBV10-1|TRBJ2-2|few
TGTGCCAGCTCACCGGGAGACACCGGGGAGCTGTTTTTT
CASSPGDTGELFF
>-|TRBV2|TRBJ1-2|-
TGTGCCAGCAGTCCGAGGGTCGATGGCTACACCTTC
CASSPRVDGYTF
>-|TRBV5-4|TRBJ1-2|few
TGTGCCAGCAGCCTGGGACCGACTAATAACTATGGCTACACCTTC
CASSLGPTNNYGYTF
>TRBD1|TRBV2|TRBJ1-2|-
TGTGCCAGCAGTCCGGACAGGGAGTTTGTCCCTGGGGATGGCTACACCTTC
CASSPDREFVPGDGYTF
>TRBD1|TRBV25-1|TRBJ1-6|-
TGTGCTAGTCAACAGGGGGTCTGGGATAATTCACCCCTCCACTTT
CASQQGVWDNSPLHF
>-|TRBV14|TRBJ2-7|few
TGTGCCAGCAGCCGGTATAACTCCTACGAGCAGTACTTC
CASSRYNSYEQYF
>-|TRBV20-1|TRBJ2-5|-
TGCAGTGCTAGAACGGGGGGCAGGGAGACCCAGTACTTC
CSARTGGRETQYF
>-|TRBV20-1|TRBJ2-2|-
TGCAGTGCTGGCTATGCCCCCACCGGGGAGCTGTTTTTT
CSAGYAPTGELFF
>TRBD1|TRBV10-3|TRBJ1-2|few
TGTGCCTGGAGCACAGGGGAGGATGGCTACACCTTC
CAWSTGEDGYTF
>-|TRBV20-1|TRBJ1-1|-
TGCAGTGCTCCGGACAAGAACACTGAAGCTTTCTTT
CSAPDKNTEAFF